Listed here are 28 T cell receptor beta chains from one sample, sequenced in a study of Ad26.COV2.S vaccination and SARS-CoV-2 variants. Clones were read by immunoSEQ multiplex PCR, and TCRdb kept only the in-frame ones, dropping some. The sample consists of about 280,000 clones, 80% to 90% of them appearing once. Noted treatment: 19 received Ad26.COV2.S at low or high dose, single or two shots; 5 received placebo; per-sample allocation not given. Collection of the samples took place on day 63 after the first injection of vaccine or placebo. Source: peripheral blood, taken in a trial of Ad26.COV2.S vaccine versus placebo. Receptors were obtained from a person between 18 and 59 years old who received the Ad26.COV2.S COVID-19 vaccine or a placebo.

This clone was seen just once. One end of the junction varies from germline; a read error may be responsible. The chain is built from TRBV7-2 and TRBJ2-3, with 9 nucleotides matching TRBD2. Germline-derived CDR1 and CDR2 are SGHTA and FQGNSA. This CDR3 comprises 16 residues. The CDR3 is CASNIAGAASTDMQYF. The CDR3 DNA follows: TGTGCCAGCAACATAGCGGGGGCCGCGAGCACAGATATGCAGTATTTT.

This clone showed up many times. The chain is built from TRBV14 and TRBJ1-2, with D possibly TRBD1 on 6 matching bases. The germline CDR1 and CDR2 sequences are SGHDN and FVKESK. With 1 base removed from V and 7 bases from J, the gap between germline ends came to 16 bases. The CDR3 extends over 15 amino acids. CDR3 in DNA: TGTGCCAGCAGCCAAGGGCTGGGGGGCTTGCGTGGCTACACCTTC. Its translation: CASSQGLGGLRGYTF.

The rearrangement links TRBV7-8 to TRBJ2-3, with D unclear. CDR1 SGHVS and CDR2 FQNEAQ come from the germline V gene. With 5 bases removed from V and 2 bases from J, the gap between germline ends came to 17 bases. This CDR3 spans 16 amino acids. The CDR3 is CASSPRIDPTTDTQYF. CDR3 DNA: TGTGCCAGCAGCCCGCGGATCGACCCCACCACAGATACGCAGTATTTT. Combining the CDR3 with reference TRBV7-8 and TRBJ2-3 gives the whole variable domain GAGVSQSPRYKVAKRGQDVALRCDPISGHVSLFWYQQALGQGPEFLTYFQNEAQLDKSGLPSDRFFAERPEGSVSTLKIQRTQQEDSAVYLCASSPRIDPTTDTQYFGPGTRLTVL.

V and J are TRBV28 and TRBJ1-4; D unclear. Germline V lookup: CDR1 MDHEN, CDR2 SYDVKM. This CDR3 is 12 amino acids long. V was clipped by 7 bases and J by 4 bases, with 7 bases between them. The CDR3 region is CASTHYNEKLFF. The DNA for the CDR3 is TGTGCCAGCACGCACTATAATGAAAAACTGTTTTTT.

This clone has more than one count but fewer than ten. The V call is TRBV7-8, the J call TRBJ1-1, with no clear D. The CDR3 is 14 residues long. CDR1 SGHVS and CDR2 FQNEAQ come from the germline V gene. V dropped 1 base and J dropped 1 base, with 7 bases sitting between them. The CDR3 loop is CASSLVDGNTEAFF. DNA for the CDR3: TGTGCCAGCAGCTTAGTAGACGGGAACACTGAAGCTTTCTTT.

The V gene is TRBV30, the J gene TRBJ1-1, with D possibly TRBD1 on 5 matching bases. This CDR3 has 13 residues. The germline gives CDR1 GTSNPN, CDR2 SVGIG (reference sequence). V lost 3 bases and J 7 bases, leaving 15 bases between the germline ends. The CDR3 sequence: CAWSGIRGGEAFF. The CDR3 DNA reads TGTGCCTGGAGCGGAATAAGGGGAGGTGAAGCTTTCTTT.

The chain is built from TRBV18 and TRBJ2-1; 8 nucleotides align to TRBD2. Germline V CDR1 and CDR2: KGHSH, LQKENI. Unmatched junction bases numbered 3, after V lost 0 bases and J lost 2 bases. CDR3 length: 16 amino acids. This CDR3 reads CASSPPSAGAYNEQFF. The CDR3 coding sequence is TGTGCCAGCTCACCACCGTCAGCGGGGGCCTACAATGAGCAGTTCTTC.

This sequence joins TRBV2 and TRBJ1-1, with D possibly TRBD1 on 6 matching bases. The CDR3 sequence is 11 residues long. The V gene's germline CDR1 is SNHLY and CDR2 FYNNEI. V was trimmed by 7 bases and J by 9 bases, leaving 12 bases between them. The CDR3, as DNA: TGTGCCAGCAATGACGGGACAAAAGCTTTCTTT. Its translation is CASNDGTKAFF.

The chain joins TRBV12-5 to TRBJ2-7; 9 bases match TRBD2. The J segment lost 6 bases and the V segment lost 1 base, leaving 7 bases of the junction unmatched. The CDR3 consists of 15 residues. Germline CDR1 is LGHNT and CDR2 is FRNRAP. CDR3 sequence (DNA): TGTGCTAGTGGTTTGGCTAGCGGGGTGTCGAGCGAGCAGTACTTC. This sequence encodes CASGLASGVSSEQYF. Together with reference TRBV12-5 and TRBJ2-7, the CDR3 gives the full variable domain: DARVTQTPRHKVTEMGQEVTMRCQPILGHNTVFWYRQTMMQGLELLAYFRNRAPLDDSGMPKDRFSAEMPDATLATLKIQPSEPRDSAVYFCASGLASGVSSEQYFGPGTRLTVT.

The chain uses TRBV9 and TRBJ1-2; 8 bases line up with TRBD1. The CDR3 loop spans 15 amino acids. The ends lost 2 bases at V and 7 bases at J; junction bases unmatched: 10. Germline CDR1 SGDLS, CDR2 YYNGEE. CDR3 loop: CASSVSTGELSGYTF. The CDR3 region has the DNA TGTGCCAGCAGCGTTTCGACAGGGGAGTTGAGTGGCTACACCTTC.

V usage is TRBV18 and J usage is TRBJ1-1, with a weak D call TRBD1 (5 bases). CDR1 is KGHSH and CDR2 is LQKENI in the germline V gene. The CDR3 is made up of 14 amino acids. The ends were cut back, 3 bases at V and 0 bases at J, with 8 bases in the middle. CDR3 amino acids: CASSPRGMNTEAFF. The CDR3 DNA reads as TGTGCCAGCTCACCTAGGGGAATGAACACTGAAGCTTTCTTT.

The chain uses TRBV5-6 and TRBJ1-5; D possibly corresponds to TRBD1 (6 bases). The CDR3 runs 17 residues. V lost 0 bases, J lost 0 bases, and 13 bases lay in between. CDR1 is SGHDT and CDR2 is YYEEEE in the germline V gene. CDR3: CASSLGGAEYSNQPQHF. Written as DNA, the CDR3 is TGTGCCAGCAGCTTGGGGGGGGCGGAGTATAGCAATCAGCCCCAGCATTTT.

The V call is TRBV5-1, the J call TRBJ2-7; 9 bases agree with TRBD2. The CDR3 runs to 15 residues. In germline, CDR1 is SGHRS, CDR2 YFSETQ. V lost 4 bases, J lost 4 bases, and 9 bases stayed unmatched. DNA of the CDR3: TGCGCCAGCAGCCCAGGGAGCGGGAGGTCTTACGAGCAGTACTTC. It yields the protein CASSPGSGRSYEQYF.

V and J are TRBV7-2 and TRBJ2-3, with D uncertain. This CDR3 is built from 13 residues. Trimming removed 3 bases at V and 2 bases at J, with 6 bases between. Germline assignment: CDR1 SGHTA and CDR2 FQGNSA. DNA of the CDR3: TGTGCCAGCAGCTTCTCGAACACAGATACGCAGTATTTT. This translates into CASSFSNTDTQYF.

The V and J genes are TRBV2 and TRBJ1-2; 7 nucleotides line up with TRBD1. The CDR3 runs 15 residues. Trimming at V came to 2 bases and at J to 4 bases, leaving 7 bases not matched to a gene. Looked up from germline, CDR1 is SNHLY and CDR2 is FYNNEI. CDR3 loop: CASSESGGGSYGYTF. CDR3 bases: TGTGCCAGCAGTGAATCAGGAGGGGGCAGCTATGGCTACACCTTC.

The chain is built from TRBV6-5 and TRBJ1-2, with 11 nucleotides matching TRBD1. Germline trimming cut 4 bases from V and 8 bases from J; bases unmatched to any gene: 6. Germline-derived CDR1 and CDR2 are MNHEY and SVGAGI. This CDR3 contains 14 residues. CDR3 in amino acids: CASSWDRGTIGYTF. The CDR3 region has the DNA TGTGCCAGCAGTTGGGACAGGGGGACGATCGGCTACACCTTC.

The chain joins TRBV29-1 to TRBJ2-1; 7 bases align to TRBD2. V gave up 4 bases and J gave up 2 bases; unmatched junction bases: 11. Germline CDR1 and CDR2: SQVTM and ANQGSEA. CDR3 size: 16 residues. The DNA for the CDR3 is TGCAGCGTTGCCGGAAGACGGGAGGCAACCTACAATGAGCAGTTCTTC. It yields the protein CSVAGRREATYNEQFF.

The CDR3 loop is CAWNPTGLYQPQHF. The CDR3 DNA reads as TGTGCCTGGAACCCGACAGGGTTATACCAGCCCCAGCATTTT. The chain uses TRBV30 and TRBJ1-5, with 7 nucleotides matching TRBD1. Trimming took 4 bases from V and 7 from J; bases not matched to a gene: 10. The CDR3 has 14 amino acids. The germline V gene has CDR1 GTSNPN and CDR2 SVGIG (reference sequence).

This chain uses TRBV6-2 or TRBV6-3 with TRBJ1-1; 7 bases map to TRBD1. This CDR3 contains 13 residues. Looked up from germline, CDR1 is MNHEY and CDR2 is SVGEGT. J lost 4 bases, V lost 5 bases, and 4 bases had no gene match. In DNA, the CDR3 is TGTGCCAGCAGTCCACAGGGGATCACTGAAGCTTTCTTT. Amino acids: CASSPQGITEAFF.

The chain is built from TRBV7-2 and TRBJ2-6; the match to TRBD2 covers 12 bases. From germline, CDR1 is SGHTA and CDR2 FQGNSA. J gave up 3 bases and V 1 base, and 7 bases lay outside the gene matches. The CDR3 extends over 19 amino acids. The CDR3 DNA follows: TGTGCCAGCAGCTTAGGGACTAGCGGGAATTCTTTTGGGGCCAACGTCCTGACTTTC. Translating gives CASSLGTSGNSFGANVLTF.

DNA for the CDR3: TGCGCCAGCAGCCAAGATCTGGCCGTCTTAAACACTGAAGCTTTCTTT. Translation gives CASSQDLAVLNTEAFF. The chain carries TRBV4-3 and TRBJ1-1; D is ambiguous. CDR3 length equals 16 residues. Between the trimmed V and J ends, which lost 0 bases and 2 bases, there was a span of 13 bases. Germline V gene lookup returns CDR1 LGHNA and CDR2 YSLEER.

Comments on this clone: The junction departs from the called germline gene at one end, perhaps through a read error. The gene calls are TRBV6-5 and TRBJ2-7; TRBD1 matches 9 bases. Germline CDR1 is MNHEY and CDR2 is SVGAGI. CDR3 size: 15 residues. The CDR3 protein is CASTYRDRVTYEQYF. The CDR3 DNA reads TGTGCCAGCACTTACCGGGACAGGGTTACCTACGAGCAGTACTTC.

J is TRBJ2-6 and V is TRBV4-1, with TRBD1 matching over 7 bases. With 3 bases clipped from V and 0 bases from J, the junction kept 11 bases outside the gene matches. This CDR3 comprises 19 residues. The germline CDR1 and CDR2 sequences are MGHRA and YSYEKL. CDR3 region: CASSHFSGQFPSGANVLTF. CDR3 nucleotides: TGCGCCAGCAGCCATTTTTCGGGACAGTTTCCCTCTGGGGCCAACGTCCTGACTTTC.

This clone was found a few times. The chain couples TRBV19 to TRBJ1-3, with 7 bases aligning to TRBD1. The CDR3 is 15 amino acids. Germline V gene sequence: CDR1 LNHDA, CDR2 SQIVND (reference sequence). Unmatched junction bases numbered 8, after V lost 5 bases and J lost 4 bases. The CDR3 DNA reads as TGTGCCAGTAGTGAAACAGGGGCTAGGGGAAACACCATATATTTT. This sequence encodes CASSETGARGNTIYF.

The chain carries TRBV6-5 and TRBJ1-1, with 8 bases fitting TRBD1. The CDR3 is made up of 16 amino acids. Trimming at V came to 2 bases and at J to 5 bases, leaving 10 bases not matched to a gene. Germline V gene data show CDR1 as MNHEY and CDR2 as SVGAGI. The CDR3 spells CASSYRRQGWYTEAFF. CDR3 nucleotides: TGTGCCAGCAGTTACCGTCGACAGGGGTGGTATACTGAAGCTTTCTTT.

DNA of the CDR3: TGTGCCAGCAGCCAAGATTGGCGGGAGACCCCGGGGGAGACCCAGTACTTC. It specifies CASSQDWRETPGETQYF. The chain employs TRBV3-1 (or the pseudogene TRBV3-2) and TRBJ2-5; TRBD2 matches 7 bases. Germline V gene data show CDR1 as LGHDT and CDR2 as YNNKEL (reference sequence). V lost 0 bases, J lost 5 bases, and 12 bases stayed unmatched. This CDR3 is built from 17 residues.

On this clone: The sample has other DNA sequences that encode this CDR3 too. V is TRBV3-1 (or the pseudogene TRBV3-2) and J is TRBJ1-5; D gene ambiguous. This CDR3 is 15 amino acids long. Deletions cut 1 base from V and 3 bases from J, with 10 bases between. Germline CDR1 LGHDT, CDR2 YNNKEL (reference sequence). The CDR3 DNA reads as TGTGCCAGCAGCCAAGGAAGGAGTAACAATCAGCCCCAGCATTTT. Translating it yields CASSQGRSNNQPQHF.

V is TRBV6-6 and J is TRBJ2-7, with 8 bases that match TRBD1. The J segment lost 13 bases and the V segment lost 6 bases, leaving 8 bases of the junction unmatched. In germline, CDR1 is MNHNY, CDR2 SVGAGI (reference sequence). The CDR3 contains 11 residues. The CDR3 bases are TGTGCCAGCAGCCGACAGGGGAGGCCTTACTTC. It specifies CASSRQGRPYF.